The 11 T cell receptor beta chains below were found in one sample sequenced in a study of shared clonotypes between healthy human individuals. Repertoires were generated with immunoSEQ multiplex PCR, while TCRdb's copy carries only in-frame clones and drops some. The sample lists over a million clones, roughly 74% occurring once. The sequenced sample was memory CD4+ T cells from PBMCs. Subset defined: CD45RA-negative fraction. The receptors originated from a man between 18 and 35 years old in good health. Some clones in this sample may be carry-over from other donors' samples.

The table lists this clone with a few counts. Its ends do not fully match the called genes, so a read error is possible. The J gene is TRBJ1-2, the V gene TRBV6-5; no clear D gene. CDR3 size: 14 residues. The germline gives CDR1 MNHEY, CDR2 SVGAGI. This CDR3 is CASSYRAGTYAYTF. For the CDR3, the DNA is TGTGCCAGCAGTTACAGAGCCGGCACCTATGCCTACACCTTC.

The rearrangement joins TRBV29-1 to TRBJ2-5; 7 bases fit TRBD2. Gene TRBJ2-7 matches the end of the DNA better, so the J call may be wrong. CDR3 size: 13 residues. CDR1 SQVTM and CDR2 ANQGSEA come from the germline V gene. In DNA form, the CDR3 reads TGCAGCGTTCGGGGACTACCGAGCTACGAGCAGTACTTC. Amino acid sequence: CSVRGLPSYEQYF.

This rearrangement joins TRBV18 to TRBJ2-7; the D gene is possibly TRBD1 (6 bases). Germline V lookup: CDR1 KGHSH, CDR2 LQKENI. Trimming stripped 4 bases from V and 0 bases from J, with 10 bases between. CDR3 size: 14 residues. The CDR3 is CASSLGTTSYEQYF. The CDR3 nucleotides read TGTGCCAGCTCACTCGGGACAACCTCCTACGAGCAGTACTTC. The full variable domain, in which reference TRBV18 and TRBJ2-7 provide the parts outside the CDR3, is NAGVMQNPRHLVRRRGQEARLRCSPMKGHSHVYWYRQLPEEGLKFMVYLQKENIIDESGMPKERFSAEFPKEGPSILRIQQVVRGDSAAYFCASSLGTTSYEQYFGPGTRLTVT.

The chain links TRBV5-1 to TRBJ2-3, with TRBD1 matching 9 bases. The junction had 3 bases not matched to a gene; V was cut back by 0 bases and J by 1 base. In germline, CDR1 is SGHRS, CDR2 YFSETQ. CDR3 size: 16 residues. In DNA, the CDR3 is TGCGCCAGCAGCTTGGGGGACAGGGATCGCACAGATACGCAGTATTTT. Encoded protein: CASSLGDRDRTDTQYF.

The rearrangement uses TRBV6-6 and TRBJ1-2; a weak D match, TRBD1 (5 bases). This CDR3 has 13 amino acids. The V and J ends lost 11 bases and 0 bases respectively, with 13 bases between them. Germline assignment: CDR1 MNHNY and CDR2 SVGAGI (reference sequence). The CDR3 DNA sequence: TGTGCCGCCACGGGGGATCCTAACTATGGCTACACCTTC. Translating gives CAATGDPNYGYTF.

V is TRBV7-2 and J is TRBJ1-1, with TRBD1 as a possible D gene (6 bases). Germline CDR1 reads SGHTA; CDR2 reads FQGNSA. Between the trimmed V and J ends, which lost 2 bases and 6 bases, there was a span of 25 bases. The CDR3 is 18 amino acids. The CDR3 is CASSLRQNRAGAGAEAFF. The CDR3 nucleotides read TGTGCCAGCAGCTTAAGACAGAACAGGGCCGGGGCGGGGGCTGAAGCTTTCTTT.

CDR3 loop: CASSVDPQDWETQYF. CDR3 sequence (DNA): TGTGCCAGCAGCGTAGATCCCCAGGATTGGGAGACCCAGTACTTC. V usage is TRBV9 and J usage is TRBJ2-5; D remains unclear. The ends were cut back, 0 bases at V and 5 bases at J, with 14 bases in the middle. This CDR3 has 15 amino acids. Germline V lookup: CDR1 SGDLS, CDR2 YYNGEE.

This clone was seen once. The V call is TRBV28, the J call TRBJ1-2; D call uncertain. The germline gives CDR1 MDHEN, CDR2 SYDVKM. This CDR3 has 18 residues. V shed 3 bases and J shed 0 bases, with 20 bases lying between them. The CDR3 here is CASSFSHPVGSANYGYTF. The DNA of the CDR3 is TGTGCCAGCAGTTTCAGCCATCCGGTCGGATCAGCTAACTATGGCTACACCTTC.

This rearrangement joins TRBV15 to TRBJ2-1, with 9 nucleotides matching TRBD2. Unmatched junction bases numbered 6, after V lost 8 bases and J lost 4 bases. The CDR3 is 14 residues long. Germline V gene sequence: CDR1 LNHNV, CDR2 YYDKDF (reference sequence). CDR3 in DNA: TGTGCCACCGCTAGACTAGCGGTTTACAATGAGCAGTTCTTC. This sequence encodes CATARLAVYNEQFF.

The rearrangement uses TRBV19 and TRBJ1-5, with unresolved D. CDR3 length equals 13 residues. V gave up 6 bases and J gave up 6 bases, with 12 bases separating them. Germline V gene lookup returns CDR1 LNHDA and CDR2 SQIVND (reference sequence). The CDR3 nucleotides are TGTGCCAGTAGCACCGACCGGACTCAGCCCCAGCATTTT. Translation: CASSTDRTQPQHF.

This clone appeared once. The gene calls are TRBV2 and TRBJ2-1, with D unresolved. The CDR3 runs to 12 residues. The V gene's germline CDR1 is SNHLY and CDR2 FYNNEI. Trimming shortened V by 7 bases and J by 4 bases, and 8 bases separated the two germline ends. The CDR3, as DNA: TGTGCCAGCAACAGTGGGTACAATGAGCAGTTCTTC. Translated: CASNSGYNEQFF.